The clone carrying this T cell receptor (beta chain) was found a few times. Its target is not known. All of the sorted populations showed purity greater than 98%. This specimen belongs to a study of beta chain features in type 1 diabetes. Background on the study: About 110,000,000 sorted cells were examined across all samples. Study-wide findings and caveats: The study found that naive, central memory and Treg TCRB repertoires appeared more similar in patients than in healthy donors. When VDJ junctions were examined, type 1 diabetes patients showed fewer insertions and more deletions.

The isolated RNA, all of it, was reverse transcribed, so expressed TCRB transcripts were what got sequenced. Measured with immunoSEQ multiplex PCR; TCRdb has only the in-frame clones, and not every one. The table has 250,000 to 400,000 clones, approximately 15% seen once. This CDR3 has 17 amino acids. J lost 0 bases, V lost 5 bases, and 7 bases had no gene match. Per germline, CDR1 SNHLY and CDR2 FYNNEI. The receptor comes from a man aged 25-40 years in good health. The V gene is TRBV2, the J gene TRBJ1-5, with TRBD1 matching over 10 bases. The source material was central memory CD4+ T cells from blood. CDR3 nucleotide sequence: TGTGCCAGCAGTCCGGGACAGGGGCGGATTAGCAATCAGCCCCAGCATTTT. It translates to CASSPGQGRISNQPQHF.